This T cell receptor (beta chain) was sequenced during a study of a mutant IDH1 vaccine in newly diagnosed glioma. About the research overall: The study held visit V12 at week 35 and visit V13 at week 47. Findings and caveats of the study: Seemingly, top peripheral T cell clonotype changes bore no relation to pseudoprogression.

CDR3 length: 16 residues. Trimming shortened V by 1 base and J by 9 bases, and 19 bases separated the two germline ends. Germline lookup yields CDR1 SGHTA and CDR2 FQGNSA. Sequencing used immunoSEQ multiplex PCR; TCRdb keeps in-frame clones, though not all of them. The repertoire holds about 58,000 clones, with roughly 79% as singletons. A word on this clone: The antigen is unknown.

Time point noted: week 35, safety follow-up. Doses of 300 ug of mutant IDH1 20-mer peptide were given with topical imiquimod. Newly diagnosed WHO grade 3 or 4 IDH1-mutant, ATRX-lost astrocytomas were identified in the donors. The sequenced sample was PBMCs, obtained from a glioma patient whose treatment included an IDH1 peptide vaccine. This receptor was identified in a man aged 40-55 years with glioma. The chain joins TRBV7-2 to TRBJ2-1; D not certain. In DNA, the CDR3 is TGTGCCAGCAGCTTAGTCCTCTTCAGCGACCGAGGTGAGCAGTTCTTC. Protein product: CASSLVLFSDRGEQFF.